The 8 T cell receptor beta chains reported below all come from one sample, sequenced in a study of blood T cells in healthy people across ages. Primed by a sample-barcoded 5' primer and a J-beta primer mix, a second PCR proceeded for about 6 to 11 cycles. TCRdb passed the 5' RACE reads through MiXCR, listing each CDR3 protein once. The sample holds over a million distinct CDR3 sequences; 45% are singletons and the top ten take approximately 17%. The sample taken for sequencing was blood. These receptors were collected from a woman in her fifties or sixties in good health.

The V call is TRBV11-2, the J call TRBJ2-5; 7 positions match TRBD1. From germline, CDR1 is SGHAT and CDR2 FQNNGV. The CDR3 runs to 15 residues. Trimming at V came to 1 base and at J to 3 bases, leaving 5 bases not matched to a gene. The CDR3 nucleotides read TGTGCCAGCAGCTTAGGTGGGACAGCGAAAGAGACCCAGTACTTC. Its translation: CASSLGGTAKETQYF.

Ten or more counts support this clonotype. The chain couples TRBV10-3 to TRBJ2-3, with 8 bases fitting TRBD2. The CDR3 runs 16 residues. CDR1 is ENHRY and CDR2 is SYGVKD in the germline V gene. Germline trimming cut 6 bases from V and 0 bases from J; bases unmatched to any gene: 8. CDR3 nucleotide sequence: TGTGCCATCAGGGACTTAGCGGGGACGAGCACAGATACGCAGTATTTT. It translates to CAIRDLAGTSTDTQYF.

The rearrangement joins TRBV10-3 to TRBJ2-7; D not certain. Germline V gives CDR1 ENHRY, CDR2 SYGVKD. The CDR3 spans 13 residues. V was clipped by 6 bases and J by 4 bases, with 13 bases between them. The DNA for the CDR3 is TGTGCCATCAGACCCTTTAATAGTTACGAGCAGTACTTC. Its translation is CAIRPFNSYEQYF.

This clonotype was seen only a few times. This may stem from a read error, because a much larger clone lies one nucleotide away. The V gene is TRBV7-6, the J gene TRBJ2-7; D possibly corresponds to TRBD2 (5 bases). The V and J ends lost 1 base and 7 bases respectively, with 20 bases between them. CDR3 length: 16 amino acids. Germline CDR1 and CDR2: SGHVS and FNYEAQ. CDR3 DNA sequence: TGTGCCAGCAGCTTAGATTTAGGGATGGCGGGCAATGAGCAGTACTTC. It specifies CASSLDLGMAGNEQYF.

The CDR3 loop is CASSLSGIDNEQFF. CDR3 bases: TGTGCCAGCAGTTTGTCGGGGATAGACAATGAGCAGTTCTTC. This sequence joins TRBV12-3 or TRBV12-4 and TRBJ2-1; TRBD2 might be the D (5 bases). Trimming removed 3 bases at V and 5 bases at J, with 11 bases between. The length of the CDR3 is 14 residues.

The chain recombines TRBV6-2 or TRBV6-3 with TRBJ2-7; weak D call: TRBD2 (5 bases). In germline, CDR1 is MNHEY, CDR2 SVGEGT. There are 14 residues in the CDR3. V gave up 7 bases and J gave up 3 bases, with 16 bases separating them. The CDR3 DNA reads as TGTGCCAGCAATCGAGGAGGAGCTGACTACGAGCAGTACTTC. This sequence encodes CASNRGGADYEQYF.

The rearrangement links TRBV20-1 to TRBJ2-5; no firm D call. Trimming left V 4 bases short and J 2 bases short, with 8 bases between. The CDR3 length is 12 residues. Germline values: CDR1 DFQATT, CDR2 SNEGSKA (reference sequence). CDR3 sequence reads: CSATVVQETQYF. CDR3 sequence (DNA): TGCAGTGCTACAGTGGTTCAAGAGACCCAGTACTTC.

CDR3 sequence reads: CASTLAPGATYGYTF. The CDR3 DNA is TGTGCCAGCACTCTAGCCCCCGGGGCCACCTATGGCTACACCTTC. The V and J genes are TRBV7-2 and TRBJ1-2, with D perhaps TRBD1 (5 bases). Germline CDR1 is SGHTA and CDR2 is FQGNSA. This CDR3 spans 15 amino acids. The V end was cut by 7 bases, the J end by 4 bases, with 19 bases between. Full variable domain (missing parts from reference TRBV7-2 and TRBJ1-2): GAGVSQSPSNKVTEKGKDVELRCDPISGHTALYWYRQSLGQGLEFLIYFQGNSAPDKSGLPSDRFSAERTGGSVSTLTIQRTQQEDSAVYLCASTLAPGATYGYTFGSGTRLTVV.